These 9 T cell receptor beta chains were all obtained from the same sample, sequenced in a study of blood T cell repertoires in COVID-19 (dated by TCRdb to 2018 to 2021). The receptor library was made with the immunoSEQ multiplex PCR assay. What TCRdb holds here is the immuneACCESS table cut down to in-frame rearrangements. Part of the clones is not present; checked against another copy, under half of the missing clones reflect an unresolved V gene, and the others are unexplained. A total of 200,000 to 250,000 clones appear in this sample, 84% of them only once. The top ten clonotypes cover more than 4% of the sample. The sequenced material came from peripheral blood. Source of these receptors: a man in his fifties with acute or convalescent COVID-19.

This chain joins TRBV5-1 and TRBJ1-6; a weak D match, TRBD1 (6 bases). The V gene lost 3 bases and the J gene lost 7 bases, with 20 bases spanning the gap. Germline CDR1 reads SGHRS; CDR2 reads YFSETQ. CDR3 length: 17 amino acids. The DNA for the CDR3 is TGCGCCAGCAGCTCCTCCTGGGGGGGCGGGAGGAATTCACCCCTCCACTTT. Translated, it gives CASSSSWGGGRNSPLHF.

The genes are TRBV3-1 (or the pseudogene TRBV3-2) and TRBJ2-1; 8 nucleotides match TRBD2. CDR3 length: 15 amino acids. V trimming: 2 bases; J trimming: 6 bases; junction bases outside the gene matches: 6. Germline CDR1 LGHDT, CDR2 YNNKEL (reference sequence). CDR3 sequence: CASSQWGGGINEQFF. Here the CDR3 DNA reads TGTGCCAGCAGCCAATGGGGCGGGGGGATCAATGAGCAGTTCTTC.

The rearrangement uses TRBV13 and TRBJ2-3; TRBD1 matches 7 bases. Trimming took 4 bases from V and 7 from J; bases not matched to a gene: 5. The CDR3 length is 13 residues. CDR1 is PRHDT, CDR2 FYEKMQ, per germline (reference sequence). CDR3 sequence reads: CASSSQGWNTQYF. The CDR3 DNA follows: TGTGCCAGCAGCTCACAGGGGTGGAATACGCAGTATTTT.

This clone came up a few times. The rearrangement joins TRBV28 to TRBJ1-3; 7 bases are shared with TRBD1. The CDR3 consists of 16 residues. Germline values: CDR1 MDHEN, CDR2 SYDVKM. Trimming removed 3 bases from V and 2 bases from J; junction bases left unmatched: 7. The CDR3 bases are TGTGCCAGCAGTTTGGGGGACAGCGGGCCTGGAAACACCATATATTTT. It is translated as CASSLGDSGPGNTIYF.

The chain combines TRBV27 with TRBJ1-1, with 8 bases matching TRBD1. The J segment lost 7 bases and the V segment lost 6 bases, leaving 4 bases of the junction unmatched. CDR3 length equals 12 residues. CDR1 and CDR2 (germline): MNHEY, SMNVEV (reference sequence). CDR3 amino acids: CASSLGQGEAFF. CDR3 sequence (DNA): TGTGCCAGCAGCTTAGGACAGGGTGAAGCTTTCTTT.

The chain is built from TRBV30 and TRBJ2-7, with TRBD1 identical over 7 bases. CDR3 length equals 13 residues. Per the germline V gene, CDR1 is GTSNPN and CDR2 is SVGIG (reference sequence). The junction had 6 bases not matched to a gene; V was cut back by 7 bases and J by 0 bases. The CDR3 DNA follows: TGTGCCTCGGGACAGTTCTTCTCCTACGAGCAGTACTTC. This sequence encodes CASGQFFSYEQYF.

The chain joins TRBV5-4 to TRBJ1-6; no clear D gene. Per the germline V gene, CDR1 is SGHNT and CDR2 is YYREEE (reference sequence). CDR3 length: 14 residues. Trimming took 4 bases from V and 6 from J, leaving 11 bases between them. CDR3 protein: CASSPGRSNSPLHF. CDR3 nucleotides: TGTGCCAGCAGCCCGGGAAGAAGTAATTCACCCCTCCACTTT. Supplemented by reference TRBV5-4 and TRBJ1-6, the full variable domain reads ETGVTQSPTHLIKTRGQQVTLRCSSQSGHNTVSWYQQALGQGPQFIFQYYREEENGRGNFPPRFSGLQFPNYSSELNVNALELDDSALYLCASSPGRSNSPLHFGNGTRLTVT.

The chain recombines TRBV25-1 with TRBJ2-1; 9 bases align to TRBD1. After removal of 7 bases from V and 4 bases from J, the junction contained 8 bases not matched to a gene. The CDR3 spans 15 residues. Germline CDR1 MGHDK, CDR2 SYGVNS. The CDR3 protein is CASTAGTGLYNEQFF. CDR3 coding DNA: TGTGCCAGCACAGCCGGGACAGGGCTTTACAATGAGCAGTTCTTC.

The chain links TRBV5-6 to TRBJ1-5; 7 bases fit TRBD1. V shed 3 bases, J shed 2 bases, and the junction held 5 bases outside the gene matches. The CDR3 has 15 amino acids. The germline CDR1 and CDR2 sequences are SGHDT and YYEEEE. The CDR3 DNA follows: TGTGCCAGCAGCTCGACAGGGAAGGGCAATCAGCCCCAGCATTTT. It encodes CASSSTGKGNQPQHF.